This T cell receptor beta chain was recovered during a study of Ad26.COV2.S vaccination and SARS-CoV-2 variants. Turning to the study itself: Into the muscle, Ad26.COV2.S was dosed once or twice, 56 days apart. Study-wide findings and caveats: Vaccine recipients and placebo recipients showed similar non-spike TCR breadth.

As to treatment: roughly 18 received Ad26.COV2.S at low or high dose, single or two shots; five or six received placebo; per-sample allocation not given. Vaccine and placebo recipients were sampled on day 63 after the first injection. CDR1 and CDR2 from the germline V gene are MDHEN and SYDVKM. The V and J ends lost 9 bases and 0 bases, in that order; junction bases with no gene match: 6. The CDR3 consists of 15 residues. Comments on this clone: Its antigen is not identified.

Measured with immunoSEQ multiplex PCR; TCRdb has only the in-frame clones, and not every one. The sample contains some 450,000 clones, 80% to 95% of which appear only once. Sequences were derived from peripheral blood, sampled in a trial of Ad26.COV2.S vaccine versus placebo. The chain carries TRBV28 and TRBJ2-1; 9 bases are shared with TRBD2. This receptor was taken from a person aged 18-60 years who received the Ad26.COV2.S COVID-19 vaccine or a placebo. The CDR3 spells CASHFSGSSYNEQFF. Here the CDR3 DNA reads TGTGCCAGTCACTTTAGCGGGAGCTCCTACAATGAGCAGTTCTTC. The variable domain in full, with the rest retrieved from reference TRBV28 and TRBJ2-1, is DVKVTQSSRYLVKRTGEKVFLECVQDMDHENMFWYRQDPGLGLRLIYFSYDVKMKEKGDIPEGYSVSREKKERFSLILESASTNQTSMYLCASHFSGSSYNEQFFGPGTRLTVL.